Following are 23 T cell receptor beta chains from one sample sequenced in a study of blood T cell repertoires in COVID-19. Clones were read by immunoSEQ multiplex PCR, and TCRdb kept only the in-frame ones, dropping some. The sample includes 360,000 or so clones, 89% of them seen just once. The sequencing input was peripheral blood. These receptors all stem from a woman aged 55-70 years with COVID-19, enrolled during active disease.

The chain couples TRBV4-1 to TRBJ2-3, with TRBD2 matching over 7 bases. CDR1 is MGHRA and CDR2 is YSYEKL in the germline V gene. CDR3 length: 16 residues. Germline trimming cut 0 bases from V and 4 bases from J; bases unmatched to any gene: 7. CDR3 DNA: TGCGCCAGCAGCCAAGAAGCGGGGCCCGGGGCAGATACGCAGTATTTT. Its translation: CASSQEAGPGADTQYF.

The V call is TRBV11-2, the J call TRBJ1-3, with D uncertain. The CDR3 runs 13 residues. Germline values: CDR1 SGHAT, CDR2 FQNNGV. V lost 1 base and J 8 bases, leaving 9 bases between the germline ends. CDR3 sequence reads: CASSLGQPDTIYF. CDR3 nucleotide sequence: TGTGCCAGCAGCTTAGGTCAACCGGACACCATATATTTT.

The V call is TRBV28, the J call TRBJ1-4; D not certain. Deletions cut 5 bases from V and 8 bases from J, with 9 bases between. CDR1 and CDR2 from the germline V gene are MDHEN and SYDVKM. CDR3 length: 12 residues. The CDR3 DNA is TGTGCCAGCAGTCCCTCCAGGGAAAAACTGTTTTTT. It specifies CASSPSREKLFF.

The J gene is TRBJ1-4, the V gene TRBV18, with TRBD1 identical over 9 bases. The trim removed 6 bases at V and 6 bases at J, leaving 8 bases unmatched. CDR3 length: 15 amino acids. Germline lookup yields CDR1 KGHSH and CDR2 LQKENI. For the CDR3, the DNA is TGTGCCAGCTCGCTCTCGGGACAGGGTGATGAAAAACTGTTTTTT. Amino acid sequence: CASSLSGQGDEKLFF.

The table lists this clone with a few counts. J is TRBJ1-2 and V is TRBV10-3; the match to TRBD1 covers 11 bases. The junction had 8 bases not matched to a gene; V was cut back by 6 bases and J by 8 bases. This CDR3 spans 14 amino acids. Germline assignment: CDR1 ENHRY and CDR2 SYGVKD. DNA for the CDR3: TGTGCCATCAGCTCGGGACAGGGGGTGCAAGGCTACACCTTC. Translating gives CAISSGQGVQGYTF.

The chain recombines TRBV5-4 with TRBJ1-2; 7 bases agree with TRBD1. V trimming: 0 bases; J trimming: 3 bases; junction bases outside the gene matches: 5. This CDR3 has 15 amino acids. Germline CDR1 is SGHNT and CDR2 is YYREEE (reference sequence). Here the CDR3 DNA reads TGTGCCAGCAGCTTGGCCGCAGGGGGATACTATGGCTACACCTTC. It translates to CASSLAAGGYYGYTF.

The chain combines TRBV19 with TRBJ1-2; D remains ambiguous. The CDR3 spans 14 residues. CDR1 and CDR2 (germline): LNHDA, SQIVND (reference sequence). Between the trimmed V and J ends, which lost 7 bases and 4 bases, there was a span of 16 bases. The CDR3, as DNA: TGTGCCAGTATGTTAGGCAGAGGTACCTATGGCTACACCTTC. It is translated as CASMLGRGTYGYTF.

This chain links TRBV7-8 with TRBJ1-2, with a tentative D call TRBD1 (6 bases). This CDR3 is 14 amino acids long. CDR1 is SGHVS, CDR2 FQNEAQ, per germline. The ends were cut back, 5 bases at V and 1 base at J, with 11 bases in the middle. The CDR3 region has the DNA TGTGCCAGCAGCCATGGACAGTTTAACTATGGCTACACCTTC. It specifies CASSHGQFNYGYTF.

In its sample, this clone was seen once. The V call is TRBV19, the J call TRBJ1-6; no reliable D call. With 3 bases removed from V and 0 bases from J, the gap between germline ends came to 6 bases. Germline V gene lookup returns CDR1 LNHDA and CDR2 SQIVND (reference sequence). The CDR3 has 15 amino acids. CDR3 protein: CASSIFSSYNSPLHF. The CDR3 nucleotides are TGTGCCAGTAGTATTTTCTCCTCCTATAATTCACCCCTCCACTTT.

This chain connects TRBV14 to TRBJ1-2; a weak D match, TRBD1 (6 bases). V shed 1 base and J shed 4 bases, with 10 bases lying between them. CDR3 length: 14 residues. Germline V lookup: CDR1 SGHDN, CDR2 FVKESK. CDR3 region: CASSQALTGYGYTF. Here the CDR3 DNA reads TGTGCCAGCAGCCAAGCTTTGACAGGCTATGGCTACACCTTC.

The chain recombines TRBV23-1 with TRBJ2-2; D not resolved. TRBV23-1 is designated an ORF whose function remains uncertain. This CDR3 region has 14 residues. V lost 0 bases and J 3 bases, leaving 5 bases between the germline ends. The CDR3 sequence is CASSQSADTGELFF. DNA for the CDR3: TGCGCCAGCAGTCAATCAGCCGACACCGGGGAGCTGTTTTTT.

This chain connects TRBV28 to TRBJ1-5; D uncertain. CDR1 and CDR2 from the germline V gene are MDHEN and SYDVKM. CDR3 length equals 15 residues. Trimming left V 5 bases short and J 0 bases short, with 11 bases between. Here the CDR3 DNA reads TGTGCCAGCAGTGCGGAACACATTAGCAATCAGCCCCAGCATTTT. It codes for CASSAEHISNQPQHF.

CDR3 region: CASSPGPYLALWETQYF. In DNA, the CDR3 is TGTGCCAGCAGCCCCGGTCCCTATTTAGCTCTGTGGGAGACCCAGTACTTC. V gene TRBV7-9 combines with J gene TRBJ2-5; no reliable D call. Trimming shortened V by 5 bases and J by 5 bases, and 24 bases separated the two germline ends. The CDR3 has 17 amino acids. The germline gives CDR1 SEHNR, CDR2 FQNEAQ (reference sequence).

CDR3 DNA sequence: TGTGCCAGCAGTTTTCTTAGAGGTCGTGGCTACACCTTC. This encodes CASSFLRGRGYTF. This chain uses TRBV28 with TRBJ1-2; no clear D gene. Trimming shortened V by 3 bases and J by 7 bases, and 12 bases separated the two germline ends. This CDR3 has 13 amino acids. Looked up from germline, CDR1 is MDHEN and CDR2 is SYDVKM.

This clone was seen only a few times. This rearrangement joins TRBV18 to TRBJ1-2; D might be TRBD1 (6 bases). CDR3 length: 12 residues. Per germline, CDR1 KGHSH and CDR2 LQKENI. Between the trimmed V and J ends, which lost 6 bases and 14 bases, there was a span of 19 bases. This chain's CDR3 is CASSQGDRFYTF. The CDR3 region has the DNA TGTGCCAGCTCGCAGGGAGACAGGTTTTATACCTTC.

The gene calls are TRBV6-5 and TRBJ1-5; 9 positions match TRBD1. The junction had 7 bases not matched to a gene; V was cut back by 5 bases and J by 5 bases. Germline CDR1 and CDR2: MNHEY and SVGAGI. The CDR3 is 15 residues long. The CDR3, as DNA: TGTGCCAGCAGTAGTCTGGGACAGGGATATCAGCCCCAGCATTTT. It is translated as CASSSLGQGYQPQHF.

The chain uses TRBV6-5 and TRBJ1-2; the D gene is possibly TRBD1 (5 bases). V was cut by 5 bases and J by 7 bases, with 14 bases left in between. Germline-derived CDR1 and CDR2 are MNHEY and SVGAGI. This CDR3 has 13 residues. The CDR3 loop reads CASSQRPRAGYTF. As DNA, the CDR3 is TGTGCCAGCAGTCAAAGACCCAGGGCTGGCTACACCTTC.

The chain couples TRBV24-1 to TRBJ2-1, with TRBD1 matching over 10 bases. The CDR3 spans 15 residues. The germline V gene encodes CDR1 KGHDR and CDR2 SFDVKD. J lost 6 bases, V lost 4 bases, and 5 bases had no gene match. CDR3 coding DNA: TGTGCCACCAGTGACCGGGACAGGGGTCCCAATGAGCAGTTCTTC. This translates into CATSDRDRGPNEQFF.

To note about this clone: Additional DNA sequences in this sample encode the identical CDR3. This rearrangement joins TRBV6-5 to TRBJ2-3, with D possibly being TRBD1 (7 bases). Trimming took 8 bases from V and 0 from J, leaving 12 bases between them. The germline gives CDR1 MNHEY, CDR2 SVGAGI. The CDR3 runs to 14 residues. The CDR3 is CASRRDSSTDTQYF. The CDR3 DNA follows: TGTGCCAGCCGGAGGGACAGTAGCACAGATACGCAGTATTTT.

The chain links TRBV5-1 to TRBJ1-1, with 10 bases fitting TRBD1. V shed 0 bases and J 0 bases; nucleotides not matched to a gene: 2. The V gene's germline CDR1 is SGHRS and CDR2 YFSETQ. This CDR3 is built from 16 residues. CDR3 sequence (DNA): TGCGCCAGCAGCTTGGGGGGACAGGGGATGAACACTGAAGCTTTCTTT. This encodes CASSLGGQGMNTEAFF.

V gene TRBV18 combines with J gene TRBJ1-6, with 7 bases aligning to TRBD1. With 1 base clipped from V and 2 bases from J, the junction kept 8 bases outside the gene matches. The CDR3 extends over 18 amino acids. In germline, CDR1 is KGHSH, CDR2 LQKENI. The CDR3 nucleotides read TGTGCCAGCTCACCACAAAGGCAGGGGGACGCCTATAATTCACCCCTCCACTTT. Amino acid sequence: CASSPQRQGDAYNSPLHF.

V usage is TRBV6-5 and J usage is TRBJ2-7; D is unresolved. The CDR3 contains 12 residues. CDR1 MNHEY and CDR2 SVGAGI come from the germline V gene. Trimming took 8 bases from V and 4 from J, leaving 12 bases between them. The CDR3 reads CASSPRGYEQYF. The CDR3 DNA is TGTGCCAGCTCCCCTCGAGGATACGAGCAGTACTTC.

The chain is built from TRBV30 and TRBJ1-1, with D tentatively TRBD1 (5 bases). The V gene lost 8 bases and the J gene lost 4 bases, with 17 bases spanning the gap. Germline V lookup: CDR1 GTSNPN, CDR2 SVGIG (reference sequence). This CDR3 is built from 13 residues. CDR3 bases: TGTGCCCTCATAAGGGGTGCAGGCACTGAAGCTTTCTTT. This gives the protein CALIRGAGTEAFF.